This T cell receptor beta chain originates from a study of cytomegalovirus exposure and HLA in healthy donors. Comments on this clone: Its antigen is undetermined.

PCR involved 60 Vbeta and 13 Jbeta primers. Generated by immunoSEQ multiplex PCR, the TCRdb table keeps only in-frame clones and is missing some. Of roughly 160,000 clones in the sample, over 70% are singletons; the top ten hold under 6%. This CDR3 spans 14 amino acids. Germline CDR1 is LGHNT and CDR2 is FRNRAP. With V trimmed by 2 bases and J by 7 bases, 4 bases remained unmatched. Broader study findings: In vitro checks showed that a few CMV-associated chains really do target CMV antigens. With further analysis later on, most CMV-associated TCR beta chains appeared HLA-restricted. Roughly even sequencing depth across donors was the assumption behind the presence/absence analyses.

Input material: PBMCs. This receptor was taken from a young man in good health and CMV-seronegative. The chain is built from TRBV12-5 and TRBJ2-2; 7 bases line up with TRBD2. Here the CDR3 reads CASGLRAGDGELFF. The CDR3 DNA sequence: TGTGCTAGTGGTTTGAGGGCGGGAGACGGGGAGCTGTTTTTT.